The 20 T cell receptor beta chains listed next were all sequenced from one sample in a study of shared clonotypes between healthy human individuals. The table came from immunoSEQ multiplex PCR; TCRdb's copy has only in-frame clones and leaves some out. The repertoire holds about 1,800,000 clones, with roughly 95% as singletons. Naive CD8 cells lacked CD45RO, underwent positive selection for CCR7 and left out terminally differentiated effector memory CD45RA+ cells. Sequenced material: naive CD8+ T cells sorted from blood. These receptors originate from a man aged 18 to 30 in good health.

This clone occurred once. This chain links TRBV6-1 with TRBJ2-7, with TRBD1 matching over 8 bases. The CDR3 sequence is 15 residues long. The trim removed 1 base at V and 1 base at J, leaving 3 bases unmatched. Germline loops: CDR1 MNHNS, CDR2 SASEGT. DNA of the CDR3: TGTGCCAGCAGTGAAGGGACAGGGAGTTCCTACGAGCAGTACTTC. Protein product: CASSEGTGSSYEQYF.

The chain carries TRBV7-9 and TRBJ2-5, with 7 positions matching TRBD2. The CDR3 covers 14 residues. The junction had 7 bases not matched to a gene; V was cut back by 8 bases and J by 1 base. Germline CDR1 reads SEHNR; CDR2 reads FQNEAQ (reference sequence). CDR3 protein: CASRSAGPQETQYF. In DNA form, the CDR3 reads TGTGCCAGCCGGTCAGCGGGGCCCCAAGAGACCCAGTACTTC.

The genes are TRBV7-9 and TRBJ2-7; D is uncertain. This CDR3 has 15 amino acids. Trimming pared 5 bases from V and 3 bases from J, leaving 17 bases between. From germline, CDR1 is SEHNR and CDR2 FQNEAQ (reference sequence). CDR3 region: CASSPPAGSLYEQYF. CDR3 sequence (DNA): TGTGCCAGCAGCCCCCCCGCCGGGTCCCTCTACGAGCAGTACTTC.

CDR3 nucleotide sequence: TGTGCCAGCAGCTTGTTCCTGGGGCTAGCGGGAAGAGTTGGGCAGTTCTTC. Protein sequence: CASSLFLGLAGRVGQFF. This sequence joins TRBV5-6 and TRBJ2-1; 9 bases map to TRBD2. The CDR3 extends over 17 amino acids. The V gene end was trimmed by 1 base and the J gene end by 12 bases; junction bases not matched to a gene: 17. CDR1 SGHDT and CDR2 YYEEEE come from the germline V gene.

The chain recombines TRBV30 with TRBJ1-4; TRBD1 might be the D (6 bases). The CDR3 length is 14 residues. Germline loops: CDR1 GTSNPN, CDR2 SVGIG (reference sequence). V gave up 6 bases and J gave up 4 bases, with 15 bases separating them. CDR3 residues: CACPPTGINEKLFF. The CDR3 DNA follows: TGTGCCTGCCCGCCGACAGGAATTAATGAAAAACTGTTTTTT.

This clone was picked up one time. V gene TRBV10-3 combines with J gene TRBJ2-7; 11 nucleotides match TRBD2. The CDR3 length is 15 residues. J lost 3 bases, V lost 6 bases, and 7 bases had no gene match. Germline lookup yields CDR1 ENHRY and CDR2 SYGVKD. In DNA form, the CDR3 reads TGTGCCATCAGCACGACTAGCGGGATCCGCTACGAGCAGTACTTC. Translating gives CAISTTSGIRYEQYF.

The rearrangement joins TRBV27 to TRBJ2-1; 7 bases map to TRBD2. CDR3 length: 16 residues. Germline CDR1 MNHEY, CDR2 SMNVEV (reference sequence). The V gene end was trimmed by 5 bases and the J gene end by 0 bases; junction bases not matched to a gene: 7. The DNA of the CDR3 is TGTGCCAGCAGTCCTCGGTCTAGCGGCTCCTACAATGAGCAGTTCTTC. Translated: CASSPRSSGSYNEQFF.

The CDR3 DNA sequence: TGTGCCAGCAGCTTGGATTTGGGGCATGGCTACACCTTC. Its protein is CASSLDLGHGYTF. The V and J genes are TRBV5-6 and TRBJ1-2; TRBD1 is a possible D gene (5 bases). The CDR3 consists of 13 residues. CDR1 is SGHDT and CDR2 is YYEEEE in the germline V gene. The V end was cut by 0 bases, the J end by 6 bases, with 9 bases between.

Points on this clone: Within the sample, other DNA sequences also encode this same CDR3. This rearrangement joins TRBV9 to TRBJ1-2; D is unclear. Germline V CDR1 and CDR2: SGDLS, YYNGEE. Between the trimmed V and J ends, which lost 3 bases and 5 bases, there was a span of 2 bases. The CDR3 sequence is 10 residues long. The CDR3 sequence is CASSGYGYTF. The CDR3 region has the DNA TGTGCCAGCAGCGGATATGGCTACACCTTC.

The J gene is TRBJ1-1, the V gene TRBV7-3, with D possibly matching TRBD1 (5 bases). The CDR3 totals 13 residues. V shed 1 base and J shed 6 bases, with 9 bases lying between them. From germline, CDR1 is SGHTA and CDR2 FQGTGA. CDR3: CASSLMQGAEAFF. Here the CDR3 DNA reads TGTGCCAGCAGCTTAATGCAGGGCGCTGAAGCTTTCTTT.

This chain uses TRBV27 with TRBJ2-1, with D possibly being TRBD2 (6 bases). The V and J ends lost 5 bases and 6 bases respectively, with 14 bases between them. CDR1 is MNHEY, CDR2 SMNVEV, per germline (reference sequence). The CDR3 spans 14 residues. The CDR3 DNA is TGTGCCAGCAGTGGGGCGACTAGTGTCAATGAGCAGTTCTTC. This codes for CASSGATSVNEQFF.

In this sample, this clone turned up a few times. The V call is TRBV28, the J call TRBJ1-2, with D perhaps matching TRBD1 (5 bases). V gave up 5 bases and J gave up 6 bases, with 10 bases separating them. The CDR3 length is 12 residues. CDR1 and CDR2 from the germline V gene are MDHEN and SYDVKM. The CDR3 DNA is TGTGCCAGCAGTCCAGGGACCCATGGCTACACCTTC. Translated: CASSPGTHGYTF.

The chain employs TRBV25-1 and TRBJ2-7; D is possibly TRBD1 or TRBD2 (5 bases each). This CDR3 spans 15 amino acids. V lost 6 bases to trimming and J lost 3 bases, with 18 bases between them. Germline V CDR1 and CDR2: MGHDK, SYGVNS. The CDR3 DNA follows: TGTGCCAGCAGCCGAAGGGGTCAGGGACGCTACGAGCAGTACTTC. Residues: CASSRRGQGRYEQYF.

The chain employs TRBV7-8 and TRBJ2-2; TRBD2 matches 12 bases. Germline assignment: CDR1 SGHVS and CDR2 FQNEAQ. The CDR3 is 18 amino acids. Losses at the gene ends were 2 bases for V and 3 bases for J; bases not matched to a gene: 7. The CDR3 reads CASSLRLAGGLDTGELFF. The CDR3 nucleotides are TGTGCCAGCAGCTTACGTCTAGCGGGAGGGCTCGACACCGGGGAGCTGTTTTTT.

The chain links TRBV27 to TRBJ1-2, with 7 bases fitting TRBD1. In germline, CDR1 is MNHEY, CDR2 SMNVEV (reference sequence). The CDR3 extends over 16 amino acids. With V trimmed by 5 bases and J by 5 bases, 14 bases remained unmatched. CDR3 DNA: TGTGCCAGCAGTCCCCGGTTGGAGGGGGCGCTTTATGGCTACACCTTC. Its translation is CASSPRLEGALYGYTF.

This clone was picked up a small number of times. The chain employs TRBV30 and TRBJ1-2; D is ambiguous. Germline V gives CDR1 GTSNPN, CDR2 SVGIG (reference sequence). The germline V and J ends were trimmed by 3 bases and 4 bases, with 9 bases remaining between them. The CDR3 extends over 12 amino acids. The CDR3 DNA sequence: TGTGCCTGGAGCCAGGCATCCTATGGCTACACCTTC. Translation: CAWSQASYGYTF.

This clone occurred once. J is TRBJ2-7 and V is TRBV4-3; D remains unclear. The CDR3 is 14 residues long. CDR1 LGHNA and CDR2 YSLEER come from the germline V gene. Trimming took 4 bases from V and 2 from J, leaving 12 bases between them. CDR3 coding DNA: TGCGCCAGCAGCCCTCGCCGGTACGCCTACGAGCAGTACTTC. It specifies CASSPRRYAYEQYF.

V usage is TRBV4-3 and J usage is TRBJ1-2; 7 nucleotides align to TRBD1. This CDR3 contains 15 residues. Germline V gives CDR1 LGHNA, CDR2 YSLEER. V was pared by 3 bases and J by 4 bases, with 8 bases of the junction left unmatched. CDR3 nucleotides: TGCGCCAGCAGCCAGAATACAGGGGACCGCTATGGCTACACCTTC. This codes for CASSQNTGDRYGYTF.

The chain couples TRBV11-2 to TRBJ2-3, with D possibly matching TRBD2 (6 bases). V was cut by 4 bases and J by 6 bases, with 20 bases left in between. The germline V gene encodes CDR1 SGHAT and CDR2 FQNNGV. The CDR3 spans 16 residues. The CDR3 loop is CASSSRDFYPRDTQYF. The CDR3 DNA reads TGTGCCAGCAGCTCCCGGGACTTCTACCCCCGCGATACGCAGTATTTT.

This chain links TRBV2 with TRBJ1-4; 10 bases are shared with TRBD1. CDR3 size: 14 residues. In germline, CDR1 is SNHLY, CDR2 FYNNEI. Trimming removed 5 bases from V and 6 bases from J; junction bases left unmatched: 3. The CDR3 DNA sequence: TGTGCCAGCAGTCGGACAGGGGGGGATGAAAAACTGTTTTTT. Protein product: CASSRTGGDEKLFF.